This TCR beta chain derives from a study of spatial heterogeneity in lung cancer (dated 2019 in TCRdb). Looking at the study overall: More beta-chain than alpha-chain transcripts were consistently detected, likely reflecting higher beta-chain transcript abundance. Nonsynonymous mutation counts, determined by whole-exome sequencing of tumor tissue, were related to TCR repertoire features. In non-small cell lung cancer, the study quantitatively compared TCR alpha and beta repertoires across several tumor regions, matched nontumor lung, and blood. At surgery, both alpha and beta chains were TCR-sequenced in fewer than 250 tumor regions, approximately 64 matched nontumor lung samples and 50 to 60 PBMC samples. In the raw uncorrected reads, each unique combination of TCR and UMI appeared on average more than ten times.

Points the paper makes about the study in general: Ubiquitous expanded tumor TCRs were detected in blood more often at tumor resection than at routine follow-up. Confirming at a functional level the hypothesis that regional TCRs recognize regional mutations was considered to require additional single-cell paired TCR alpha and beta sequencing.

Library construction relied on 5' RACE. Data came from a NextSeq 500. In the TCR library protocol, a unique molecular identifier was attached to each TCR cDNA molecule so that PCR and sequencing errors could be corrected. From the authors' description of their analysis: TCR identification, UMI-based error correction and CDR3 extraction were performed with Decombinator tools. Expanded TCRs were defined as those above a frequency of 2 per 1,000, corresponding to the top 1% of the tumor frequency distribution. Each repertoire was subsampled 100 times to 5,000 TCRs, after which Renyi diversity was computed with the R vegan package. To build CDR3 similarity networks, amino acid triplet string-kernel similarity was used, and CDR3s were connected when their pairwise similarity was above 0.82. TCRdb redid the processing of the public reads, applying fastp at Q25 and MiXCR, and retained in-frame beta chains. Rows merge per CDR3 protein into single entries with the most common DNA and genes. These V and J calls rely on TCRdb rather than the paper's analysis. The sample records 28,000 or so distinct CDR3 sequences, approximately 8.1% of which are singletons. The ten largest clones add up to about 37% of the sample.

The time point label, as the study defines it: sample taken at primary tumor resection. Without any cell sorting, TCR sequencing was performed on whole RNA extracted either from tumor and nontumor lung tissue or from cryopreserved PBMC samples. Samples were obtained from about 69 patients with early-stage, untreated non-small cell lung cancer from the lung TRACERx cohort. Patients were selected for TCR sequencing only if sufficient RNA was available from at least two tumor regions. About this clonotype itself: No antigen is known for it. No much larger clonotype is one base removed from it; base qualities were not supplied.

The receptor was derived from a female donor with early-stage non-small cell lung cancer. The sequencing here drew on PBMCs, taken at surgery.

The sequenced DNA is TGTGCCAGCAGGCCCGCGGTCACAGATACGCAGTATTTT. It translates as CASRPAVTDTQYF. The chain links TRBV14 with TRBJ2-3; no D gene is confidently identified. The CDR1 and CDR2 encoded by the germline V gene are SGHDN and FVKESK. The CDR3 holds 13 amino acids from the cysteine to the phenylalanine. The sequence is cut down to CDR3 DNA, 39 bases in frame from base 1. The V and J ends are trimmed by 6 bases and 2 bases, leaving 9 bases between them. The full variable domain, completed from the reference TRBV14 and TRBJ2-3 proteins outside the CDR3, reads EAGVTQFPSHSVIEKGQTVTLRCDPISGHDNLYWYRRVMGKEIKFLLHFVKESKQDESGMPNNRFLAERTGGTYSTLKVQPAELEDSGVYFCASRPAVTDTQYFGPGTRLTVL.